This T cell receptor (beta chain) comes out of a study of blood T cell repertoires in COVID-19. Generated by immunoSEQ multiplex PCR, the TCRdb table keeps only in-frame clones and is missing some. The data show 250,000 or so clones, roughly 88% seen once. CDR1 and CDR2 from the germline V gene are ENHRY and SYGVKD. The CDR3 has 13 residues. V was clipped by 2 bases and J by 5 bases, with 9 bases between them. The genes are TRBV10-3 and TRBJ1-1; tentatively, D is TRBD1 (6 bases). The sample consisted of PBMCs or T cells enriched from blood (not recorded which). The source of this sequence is a woman aged 45-65 years who had recovered from COVID-19. CDR3 bases: TGTGCCATCAGTGAGAACAGGGATACTGAAGCTTTCTTT. It encodes CAISENRDTEAFF.